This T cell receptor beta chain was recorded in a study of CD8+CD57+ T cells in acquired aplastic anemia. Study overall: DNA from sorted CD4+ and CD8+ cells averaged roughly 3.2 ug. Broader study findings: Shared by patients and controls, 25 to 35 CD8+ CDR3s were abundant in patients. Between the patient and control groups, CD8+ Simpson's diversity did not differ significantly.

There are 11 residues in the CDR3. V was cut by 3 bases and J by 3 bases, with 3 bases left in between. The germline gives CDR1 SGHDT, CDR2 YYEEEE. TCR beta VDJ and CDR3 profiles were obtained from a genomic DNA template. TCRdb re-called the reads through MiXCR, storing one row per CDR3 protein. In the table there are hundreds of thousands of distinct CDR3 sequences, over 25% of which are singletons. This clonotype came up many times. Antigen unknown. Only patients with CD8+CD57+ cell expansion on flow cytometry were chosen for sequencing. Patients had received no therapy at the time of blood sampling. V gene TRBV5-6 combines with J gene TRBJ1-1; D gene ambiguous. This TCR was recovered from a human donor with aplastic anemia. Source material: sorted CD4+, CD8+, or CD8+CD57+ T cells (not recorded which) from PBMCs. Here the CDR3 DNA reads TGTGCCAGCAGCTATGACACTGAAGCTTTCTTT. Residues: CASSYDTEAFF.